Detailed here is one TCR beta chain. Its antigen is not known. TCRdb reprocessed the RT-PCR reads via MiXCR and lists one record per CDR3 protein. The sample records over 750,000 distinct CDR3 sequences, approximately 22% being singletons. CDR1 and CDR2 (germline): MDHEN, SYDVKM. This CDR3 contains 15 residues. The V end lost 5 bases, the J end lost 4 bases, and 18 bases lay between the germline ends. These data belong to a study of response to subunit inactivated influenza vaccine. Regarding the study as a whole: Few new T cells, the authors suggested, are recruited by each seasonal influenza vaccination.

The sequenced sample was PBMCs from blood, obtained more than 4 days after vaccination. This sequence joins TRBV28 and TRBJ2-7, with D perhaps being TRBD1 or TRBD2 (5 bases each). The TCR sequence derives from a man between 50 and 59 years old who received an inactivated influenza vaccine. CDR3 residues: CASSLPWGRSYEQYF. The CDR3 DNA follows: TGTGCCAGCAGTCTTCCCTGGGGGAGATCGTACGAGCAGTACTTC.